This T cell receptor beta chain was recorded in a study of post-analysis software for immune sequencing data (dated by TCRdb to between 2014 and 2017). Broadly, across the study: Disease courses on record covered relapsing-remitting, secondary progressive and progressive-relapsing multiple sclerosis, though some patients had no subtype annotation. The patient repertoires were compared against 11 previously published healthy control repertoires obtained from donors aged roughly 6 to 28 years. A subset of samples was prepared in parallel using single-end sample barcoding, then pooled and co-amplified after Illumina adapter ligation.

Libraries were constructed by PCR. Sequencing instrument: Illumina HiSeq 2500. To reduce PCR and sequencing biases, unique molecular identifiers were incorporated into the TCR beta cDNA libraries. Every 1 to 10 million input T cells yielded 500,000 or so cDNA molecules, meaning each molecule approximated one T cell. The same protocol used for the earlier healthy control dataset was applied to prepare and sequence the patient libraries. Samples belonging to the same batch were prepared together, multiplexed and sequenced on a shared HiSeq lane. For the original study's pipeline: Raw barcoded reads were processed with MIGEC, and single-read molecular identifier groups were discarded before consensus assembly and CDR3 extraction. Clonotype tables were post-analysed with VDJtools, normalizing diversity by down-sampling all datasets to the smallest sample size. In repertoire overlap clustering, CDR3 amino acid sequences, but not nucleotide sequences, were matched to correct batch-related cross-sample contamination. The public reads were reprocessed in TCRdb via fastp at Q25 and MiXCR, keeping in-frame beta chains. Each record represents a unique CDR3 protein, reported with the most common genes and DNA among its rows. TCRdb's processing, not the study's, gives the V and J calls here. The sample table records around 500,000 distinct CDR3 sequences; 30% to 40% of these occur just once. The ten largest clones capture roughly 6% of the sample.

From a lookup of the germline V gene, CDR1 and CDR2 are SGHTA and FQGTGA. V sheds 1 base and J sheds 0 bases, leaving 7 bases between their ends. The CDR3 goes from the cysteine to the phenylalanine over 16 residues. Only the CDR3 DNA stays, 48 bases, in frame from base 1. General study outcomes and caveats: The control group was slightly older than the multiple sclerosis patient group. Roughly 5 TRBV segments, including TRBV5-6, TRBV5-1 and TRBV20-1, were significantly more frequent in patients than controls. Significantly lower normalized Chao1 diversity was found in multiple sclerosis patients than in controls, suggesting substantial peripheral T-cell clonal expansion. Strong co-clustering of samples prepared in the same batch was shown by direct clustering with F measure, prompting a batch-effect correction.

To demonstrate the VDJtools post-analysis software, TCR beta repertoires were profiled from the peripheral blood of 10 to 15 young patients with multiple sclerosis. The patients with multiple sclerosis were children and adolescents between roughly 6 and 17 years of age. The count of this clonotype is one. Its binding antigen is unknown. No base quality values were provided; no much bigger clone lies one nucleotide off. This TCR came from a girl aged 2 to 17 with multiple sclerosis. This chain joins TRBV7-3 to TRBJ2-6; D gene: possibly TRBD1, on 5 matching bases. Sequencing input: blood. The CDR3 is CASSLNQGSGANVLTF. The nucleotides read TGTGCCAGCAGCTTAAATCAGGGCTCTGGGGCCAACGTCCTGACTTTC.